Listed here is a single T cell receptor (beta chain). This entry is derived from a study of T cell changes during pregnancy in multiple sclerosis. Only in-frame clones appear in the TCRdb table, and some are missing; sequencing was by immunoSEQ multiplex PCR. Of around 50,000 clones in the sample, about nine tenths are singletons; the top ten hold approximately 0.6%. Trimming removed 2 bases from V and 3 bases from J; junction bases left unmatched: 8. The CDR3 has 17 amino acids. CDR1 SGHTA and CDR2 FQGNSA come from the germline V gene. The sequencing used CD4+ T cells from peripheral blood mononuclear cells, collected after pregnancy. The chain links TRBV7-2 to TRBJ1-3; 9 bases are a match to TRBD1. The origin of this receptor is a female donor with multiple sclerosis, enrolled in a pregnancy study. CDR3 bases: TGTGCCAGCAGCTTAACCCCGGGACAGGGAGTTGGAAACACCATATATTTT. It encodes CASSLTPGQGVGNTIYF.